The clone carrying this T cell receptor beta chain occurred once. What it binds is unknown. CDR3 length equals 14 residues. The V end lost 5 bases, the J end lost 6 bases, and 16 bases lay between the germline ends. Germline V gene sequence: CDR1 SGHTA, CDR2 FQGNSA. The sample belongs to a study of T cell clonotyping in hematopoietic cell transplantation. Across the study: Cytoreduction preceded collection of pretransplant recipient samples.

Assay: immunoSEQ multiplex PCR; the TCRdb copy retains only in-frame clones and omits some. The sample includes more than 70,000 clones, 90% to 96% seen only once; the top ten take roughly 1.8%. Study outcomes and limitations: Few recipient clonotypes overlapped donors; over 95% were de novo at given depth. Recipient TCR diversity dropped after transplant; expanded clonotypes rose from day 30 to 180.

The time point is: recipient sample about 28 days before transplant, after cytoreduction. Recipient blood drawn about 28 days pretransplant and days 30, 100, 180 after. The sequencing used peripheral blood mononuclear cells, collected before stem cell transplant. The chain couples TRBV7-2 to TRBJ1-2, with D unclear. The clonotype comes from a woman in her forties or fifties with acute myeloid leukemia. Some clones in this sample may be carry-over from other donors' samples. CDR3 loop: CASSTAQVSHGYTF. The CDR3 nucleotides are TGTGCCAGCAGCACTGCCCAGGTTAGCCATGGCTACACCTTC.